The 6 T cell receptor beta chains below all came from one sample that was sequenced in a study of control samples from healthy donors and cancer patients. Data came from immunoSEQ multiplex PCR; TCRdb stores just in-frame clones and leaves some out. This table holds over 70,000 clones, about 88% found once. The specimen sequenced was blood. These receptors all stem from a woman in her fifties or sixties in good health.

The chain combines TRBV3-1 (or the pseudogene TRBV3-2) with TRBJ1-6; D gene unclear. V was pared by 7 bases and J by 0 bases, with 13 bases between. CDR1 and CDR2 (germline): LGHDT, YNNKEL (reference sequence). The CDR3 loop spans 16 amino acids. CDR3 in DNA: TGTGCCAGCAAACTCGGAGGGAGCTCCTATAATTCACCCCTCCACTTT. This encodes CASKLGGSSYNSPLHF.

V and J are TRBV2 and TRBJ1-1; 9 nucleotides match TRBD1. Germline values: CDR1 SNHLY, CDR2 FYNNEI. The CDR3 sequence is 14 residues long. J lost 4 bases, V lost 7 bases, and 7 bases had no gene match. The DNA for the CDR3 is TGTGCCAGCACCTCGACAGGGGGTTTCACTGAAGCTTTCTTT. Protein: CASTSTGGFTEAFF.

The V and J genes are TRBV5-1 and TRBJ2-7; 11 nucleotides agree with TRBD2. V lost 4 bases to trimming and J lost 2 bases; unmatched junction nucleotides: 2. This CDR3 spans 14 amino acids. The V gene's germline CDR1 is SGHRS and CDR2 YFSETQ. The CDR3 DNA follows: TGCGCCAGCAGCCGTAGCGGGGGGGCCTACGAGCAGTACTTC. Residues: CASSRSGGAYEQYF.

The genes are TRBV7-9 and TRBJ2-5, with 11 bases lining up with TRBD1. The germline V gene has CDR1 SEHNR and CDR2 FQNEAQ (reference sequence). V shed 5 bases, J shed 5 bases, and the junction held 7 bases outside the gene matches. The CDR3 loop spans 15 amino acids. For the CDR3, the DNA is TGTGCCAGCAGCCCAGGGACAGGGGGGTCGGAGACCCAGTACTTC. Translated: CASSPGTGGSETQYF.

V gene TRBV28 combines with J gene TRBJ1-2; 7 bases map to TRBD1. V shed 3 bases and J 4 bases; nucleotides not matched to a gene: 14. Germline V lookup: CDR1 MDHEN, CDR2 SYDVKM. The CDR3 is 17 amino acids. The CDR3 reads CASSFLGTGVSLYGYTF. The CDR3 DNA reads TGTGCCAGCAGTTTTCTTGGCACAGGGGTATCCCTCTATGGCTACACCTTC.

The chain links TRBV4-3 to TRBJ2-7, with TRBD2 as a possible D gene (5 bases). The V end was cut by 4 bases, the J end by 7 bases, with 14 bases between. Germline CDR1 is LGHNA and CDR2 is YSLEER. The CDR3 sequence is 13 residues long. The CDR3 spells CASSRQRVGEQYF. The DNA for the CDR3 is TGCGCCAGCAGCCGGCAGAGGGTTGGGGAGCAGTACTTC.